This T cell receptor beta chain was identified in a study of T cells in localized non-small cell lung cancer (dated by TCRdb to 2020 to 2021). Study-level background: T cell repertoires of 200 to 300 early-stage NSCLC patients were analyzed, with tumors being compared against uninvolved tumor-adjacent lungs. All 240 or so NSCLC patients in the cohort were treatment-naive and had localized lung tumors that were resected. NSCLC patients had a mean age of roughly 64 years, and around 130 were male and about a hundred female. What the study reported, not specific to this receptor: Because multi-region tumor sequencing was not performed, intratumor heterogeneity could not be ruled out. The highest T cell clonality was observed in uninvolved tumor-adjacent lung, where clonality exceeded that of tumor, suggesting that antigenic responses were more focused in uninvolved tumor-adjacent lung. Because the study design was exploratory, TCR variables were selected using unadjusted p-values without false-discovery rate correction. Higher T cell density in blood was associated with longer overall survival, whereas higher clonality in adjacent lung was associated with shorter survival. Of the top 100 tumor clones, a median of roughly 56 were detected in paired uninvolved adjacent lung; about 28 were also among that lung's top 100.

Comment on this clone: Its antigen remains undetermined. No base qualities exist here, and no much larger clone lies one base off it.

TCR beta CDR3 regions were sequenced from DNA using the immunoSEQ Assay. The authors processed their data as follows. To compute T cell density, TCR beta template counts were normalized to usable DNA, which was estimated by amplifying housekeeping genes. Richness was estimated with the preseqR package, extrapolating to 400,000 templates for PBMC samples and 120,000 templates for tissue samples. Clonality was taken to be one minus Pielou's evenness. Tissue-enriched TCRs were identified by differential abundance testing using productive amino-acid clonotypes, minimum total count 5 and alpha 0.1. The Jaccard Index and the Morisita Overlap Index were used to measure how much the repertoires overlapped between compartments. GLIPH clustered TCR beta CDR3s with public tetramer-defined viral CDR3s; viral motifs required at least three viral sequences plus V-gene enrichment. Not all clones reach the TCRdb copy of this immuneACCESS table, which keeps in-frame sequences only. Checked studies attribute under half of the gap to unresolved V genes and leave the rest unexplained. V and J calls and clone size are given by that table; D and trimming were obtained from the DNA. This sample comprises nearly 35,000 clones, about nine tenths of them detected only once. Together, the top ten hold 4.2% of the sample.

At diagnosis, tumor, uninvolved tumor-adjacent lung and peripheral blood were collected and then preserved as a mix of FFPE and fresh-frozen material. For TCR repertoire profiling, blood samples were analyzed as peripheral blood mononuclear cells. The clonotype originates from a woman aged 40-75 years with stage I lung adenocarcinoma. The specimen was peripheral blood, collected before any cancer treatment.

The DNA sequence reads TGTGCCAGTAGTCTCCGGACAGGGGTTTCGCCCCAGCATTTT. Its translation is CASSLRTGVSPQHF. The chain employs TRBV19 and TRBJ1-5; TRBD1 aligns with 9 central bases. Per the germline V gene (reference sequence), LNHDA is the CDR1 and SQIVND is the CDR2. V is pruned by 5 bases and J by 9 bases, leaving 8 bases of the junction without a gene match. From the cysteine through the phenylalanine, the CDR3 covers 14 amino acids. The retained sequence is limited to the CDR3, 42 bases, with the frame set at the first base. With the portions outside the CDR3 filled from the reference TRBV19 and TRBJ1-5 genes, the complete variable region becomes DGGITQSPKYLFRKEGQNVTLSCEQNLNHDAMYWYRQDPGQGLRLIYYSQIVNDFQKGDIAEGYSVSREKKESFPLTVTSAQKNPTAFYLCASSLRTGVSPQHFGDGTRLSIL.